What follows are 24 T cell receptor beta chains derived from one specimen sequenced in a study of blood T cell repertoires in COVID-19. Method: immunoSEQ multiplex PCR; TCRdb's copy keeps in-frame clones and lacks some. The sample lists 140,000 to 150,000 clones; about 80% were seen once. What was sequenced was PBMCs or T cells enriched from blood (not recorded which). The receptor source for this set is a woman in her forties or fifties who had recovered from COVID-19.

CDR3 DNA: TGTGCCATCAGTGTAGGGGGGGCCGAAGAGACCCAGTACTTC. Protein sequence: CAISVGGAEETQYF. The chain uses TRBV10-3 and TRBJ2-5; D is perhaps TRBD2 (7 bases). The CDR3 is made up of 14 amino acids. V was trimmed by 4 bases and J by 3 bases, leaving 12 bases between them. Germline loops: CDR1 ENHRY, CDR2 SYGVKD.

V usage is TRBV24-1 and J usage is TRBJ2-2; D is ambiguous. CDR3 length: 13 amino acids. Germline CDR1 and CDR2: KGHDR and SFDVKD. V lost 3 bases and J 2 bases, leaving 3 bases between the germline ends. CDR3 sequence reads: CATSDTNTGELFF. The CDR3 bases are TGTGCCACCAGTGATACAAACACCGGGGAGCTGTTTTTT.

At least ten counts were recorded for this clone. The rearrangement links TRBV3-1 (or the pseudogene TRBV3-2) to TRBJ2-2, with D perhaps TRBD2 (6 bases). Germline CDR1 reads LGHDT; CDR2 reads YNNKEL (reference sequence). This CDR3 region has 17 residues. V dropped 4 bases and J dropped 3 bases, with 18 bases sitting between them. DNA for the CDR3: TGTGCCAGCAGCCCTAGCTGGGTAGCGGCCTACACCGGGGAGCTGTTTTTT. Its protein is CASSPSWVAAYTGELFF.

The gene calls are TRBV7-6 and TRBJ2-2; D is perhaps TRBD1 (6 bases). V was clipped by 0 bases and J by 5 bases, with 10 bases between them. Germline assignment: CDR1 SGHVS and CDR2 FNYEAQ. This CDR3 is built from 15 residues. In DNA form, the CDR3 reads TGTGCCAGCAGCTTAGCGACAGGTGAAACCGGGGAGCTGTTTTTT. Translation gives CASSLATGETGELFF. Variable domain in full (rest from reference TRBV7-6 and TRBJ2-2): GAGVSQSPRYKVTKRGQDVALRCDPISGHVSLYWYRQALGQGPEFLTYFNYEAQQDKSGLPNDRFSAERPEGSISTLTIQRTEQRDSAMYRCASSLATGETGELFFGEGSRLTVL.

The rearrangement joins TRBV5-6 to TRBJ2-6; TRBD1 agrees at 7 bases. The CDR3 consists of 15 residues. V dropped 4 bases and J dropped 2; count of bases not matched to a gene: 3. CDR1 and CDR2 from the germline V gene are SGHDT and YYEEEE. The CDR3 region is CASSVQGAGANVLTF. DNA for the CDR3: TGTGCCAGCAGCGTCCAGGGGGCTGGGGCCAACGTCCTGACTTTC.

The chain joins TRBV5-1 to TRBJ1-2; no clear D. CDR1 is SGHRS and CDR2 is YFSETQ in the germline V gene. This CDR3 has 15 amino acids. V was shortened by 7 bases and J by 1 base, with 17 bases between the two germline ends. The CDR3 coding sequence is TGCGCCAGCCGAGCCGAACGGTCGGTTAACTATGGCTACACCTTC. Amino acids: CASRAERSVNYGYTF.

The chain is built from TRBV5-6 and TRBJ1-3; D is possibly TRBD1 (6 bases). Trimming removed 4 bases from V and 5 bases from J, with 16 bases in between. The CDR3 extends over 15 amino acids. CDR1 and CDR2 from the germline V gene are SGHDT and YYEEEE. This CDR3 reads CASSPYRVSRNTIYF. The CDR3 DNA follows: TGTGCCAGCAGCCCCTACAGGGTTTCTAGAAACACCATATATTTT.

This clone was detected only a few times. The genes are TRBV2 and TRBJ1-1, with a weak D call TRBD1 (5 bases). Germline V gives CDR1 SNHLY, CDR2 FYNNEI. V gave up 7 bases and J gave up 5 bases, with 14 bases separating them. The CDR3 length is 13 residues. CDR3 residues: CASNPGLGTEAFF. Here the CDR3 DNA reads TGTGCCAGCAATCCGGGACTAGGGACTGAAGCTTTCTTT.

J is TRBJ2-3 and V is TRBV9; TRBD1 aligns across 7 bases. The CDR3 runs 13 residues. Germline V gene lookup returns CDR1 SGDLS and CDR2 YYNGEE. The V and J ends lost 7 bases and 3 bases, in that order; junction bases with no gene match: 5. The CDR3 nucleotides are TGTGCCAGCTCGACAGGGCGAACAGATACGCAGTATTTT. This encodes CASSTGRTDTQYF.

The chain joins TRBV5-1 to TRBJ1-2; possibly TRBD1 for D (5 bases). Germline CDR1 SGHRS, CDR2 YFSETQ. The CDR3 length is 15 residues. V shed 1 base and J shed 7 bases, with 17 bases lying between them. The CDR3 DNA follows: TGCGCCAGCAGCTTGAGGGGATCGGAATTTGGTGGCTACACCTTC. This encodes CASSLRGSEFGGYTF. The full variable domain, with the rest looked up from reference TRBV5-1 and TRBJ1-2, is KAGVTQTPRYLIKTRGQQVTLSCSPISGHRSVSWYQQTPGQGLQFLFEYFSETQRNKGNFPGRFSGRQFSNSRSEMNVSTLELGDSALYLCASSLRGSEFGGYTFGSGTRLTVV.

The chain couples TRBV5-1 to TRBJ2-5; D ambiguous. The CDR3 has 16 amino acids. The germline V gene encodes CDR1 SGHRS and CDR2 YFSETQ. The V end was cut by 0 bases, the J end by 5 bases, with 17 bases between. The CDR3 is CASSLVGIRSVETQYF. In DNA form, the CDR3 reads TGCGCCAGCAGCTTGGTTGGTATACGGAGCGTGGAGACCCAGTACTTC.

Only a few counts were recorded for this clone. The chain combines TRBV3-1 (or the pseudogene TRBV3-2) with TRBJ2-4; no definite D call. This CDR3 region has 14 residues. Trimming took off 1 base at V and 0 bases at J, with 4 bases between the two ends. The germline V gene encodes CDR1 LGHDT and CDR2 YNNKEL (reference sequence). The CDR3 nucleotides are TGTGCCAGCAGCCAAGCAGTAGCCAAAAACATTCAGTACTTC. Residues: CASSQAVAKNIQYF.

This clone turned up a few times. This sequence joins TRBV30 and TRBJ1-5; D is perhaps TRBD1 (5 bases). CDR3 size: 14 residues. Germline V gives CDR1 GTSNPN, CDR2 SVGIG (reference sequence). With 1 base removed from V and 0 bases from J, the gap between germline ends came to 7 bases. The chain's CDR3 is CAWSDDSSNQPQHF. The DNA for the CDR3 is TGTGCCTGGAGTGACGACAGTAGCAATCAGCCCCAGCATTTT.

The V gene is TRBV28, the J gene TRBJ1-5, with TRBD1 as a possible D gene (5 bases). Looked up from germline, CDR1 is MDHEN and CDR2 is SYDVKM. The germline V and J ends were trimmed by 2 bases and 0 bases, with 20 bases remaining between them. The CDR3 has 19 amino acids. The CDR3 DNA reads TGTGCCAGCAGTTTAATAGGGGTCAGGTTGAACTCTAGCAATCAGCCCCAGCATTTT. It yields the protein CASSLIGVRLNSSNQPQHF.

The chain couples TRBV10-3 to TRBJ2-7, with D possibly matching TRBD1 (8 bases). Trimming removed 10 bases from V and 3 bases from J, with 19 bases in between. The CDR3 loop spans 14 amino acids. Germline CDR1 reads ENHRY; CDR2 reads SYGVKD. The CDR3 spells CATREAGGVYEQYF. DNA for the CDR3: TGTGCCACCCGGGAGGCAGGGGGCGTCTACGAGCAGTACTTC.

V gene TRBV3-1 (or the pseudogene TRBV3-2) combines with J gene TRBJ2-6, with 8 bases that match TRBD2. Per germline, CDR1 LGHDT and CDR2 YNNKEL (reference sequence). J gave up 2 bases and V 0 bases, and 6 bases lay outside the gene matches. The CDR3 extends over 18 amino acids. Written as DNA, the CDR3 is TGTGCCAGCAGCCAAGATCGCGGGGGGAGTCCTGGGGCCAACGTCCTGACTTTC. Translated: CASSQDRGGSPGANVLTF.

The V call is TRBV12-3 or TRBV12-4, the J call TRBJ1-2; 7 bases fit TRBD1. V shed 7 bases and J 4 bases; nucleotides not matched to a gene: 6. The CDR3 contains 13 residues. The CDR3 is CASTPRGSYGYTF. As DNA, the CDR3 is TGTGCCAGCACCCCCAGGGGGAGCTATGGCTACACCTTC.

The CDR3 reads CASSPEPGQLATNEKLFF. DNA for the CDR3: TGTGCCAGCAGCCCAGAGCCGGGACAGCTTGCAACTAATGAAAAACTGTTTTTT. The chain uses TRBV7-8 and TRBJ1-4; 7 bases are a match to TRBD1. Unmatched junction bases numbered 12, after V lost 5 bases and J lost 0 bases. CDR3 length: 18 amino acids. CDR1 and CDR2 from the germline V gene are SGHVS and FQNEAQ. Complete variable domain (other parts from reference TRBV7-8 and TRBJ1-4): GAGVSQSPRYKVAKRGQDVALRCDPISGHVSLFWYQQALGQGPEFLTYFQNEAQLDKSGLPSDRFFAERPEGSVSTLKIQRTQQEDSAVYLCASSPEPGQLATNEKLFFGSGTQLSVL.

The chain employs TRBV6-5 and TRBJ2-7, with D possibly TRBD2 on 6 matching bases. The CDR3 totals 14 residues. The germline gives CDR1 MNHEY, CDR2 SVGAGI. Trimming shortened V by 6 bases and J by 7 bases, and 19 bases separated the two germline ends. This CDR3 reads CASSPTGTAGEQYF. In DNA, the CDR3 is TGTGCCAGCAGCCCGACGGGGACTGCGGGGGAGCAGTACTTC.

The chain joins TRBV9 to TRBJ1-6; 11 bases agree with TRBD1. From germline, CDR1 is SGDLS and CDR2 YYNGEE. Trimming removed 4 bases from V and 6 bases from J; junction bases left unmatched: 3. The CDR3 sequence is 15 residues long. The CDR3 loop is CASSIGTGGNSPLHF. The CDR3 DNA sequence: TGTGCCAGCAGCATCGGGACAGGGGGTAATTCACCCCTCCACTTT.

The chain joins TRBV4-1 to TRBJ1-4; the D is unclear. The CDR3 contains 15 residues. The V end was cut by 4 bases, the J end by 5 bases, with 14 bases between. Per germline, CDR1 MGHRA and CDR2 YSYEKL. CDR3 region: CASSRDGRNNEKLFF. The CDR3 coding sequence is TGCGCCAGCAGCCGAGACGGCAGGAACAATGAAAAACTGTTTTTT.

This clone was counted at least ten times. The chain employs TRBV7-3 and TRBJ2-3; no definite D call. This CDR3 region has 13 residues. Trimming pared 4 bases from V and 6 bases from J, leaving 11 bases between. Germline-derived CDR1 and CDR2 are SGHTA and FQGTGA. CDR3 amino acids: CASSSRLGDTQYF. The DNA of the CDR3 is TGTGCCAGCAGCTCCCGACTTGGGGATACGCAGTATTTT.

This chain joins TRBV29-1 and TRBJ1-1, with D unresolved. Germline V gene sequence: CDR1 SQVTM, CDR2 ANQGSEA. V gave up 5 bases and J gave up 2 bases, with 12 bases separating them. This CDR3 has 13 residues. The CDR3 is CSVRWFENTEAFF. The DNA of the CDR3 is TGCAGCGTTCGGTGGTTTGAAAACACTGAAGCTTTCTTT.

V is TRBV5-5 and J is TRBJ2-5; D not resolved. This CDR3 comprises 15 residues. Germline V gene data show CDR1 as SGHKS and CDR2 as YYEKEE (reference sequence). V was cut by 5 bases and J by 4 bases, with 18 bases left in between. The CDR3 loop reads CASRSFLGLRETQYF. As DNA, the CDR3 is TGTGCCAGCAGATCGTTCCTCGGGTTGCGAGAGACCCAGTACTTC.